This is a list of T cell receptor beta chains from one sample in a study of T cell responses to AZD1222 COVID-19 vaccine. Sequenced by immunoSEQ multiplex PCR; TCRdb stores in-frame clones only, minus some. The profile shows 150,000 or so clones, 92% of them singletons. Sequencing used peripheral blood, obtained on day 0 of AZD1222 vaccination. These receptors came from an adult in good health. CDR3s include the opening cysteine and the closing phenylalanine or tryptophan. The D gene is left open where the match is weak. Size values are once, few and many counts, or a class for expanded clones, and some rows have none.

clone_size j_call d_call v_call cdr3_nt cdr3_aa
. TRBJ2-5 . TRBV5-1 TGCGCCAGCAGACAGGGAGAAGAGACCCAGTACTTC CASRQGEETQYF
. TRBJ2-7 . TRBV29-1 TGCAGCGGAATCGAGAACAGCTACGAGCAGTACTTC CSGIENSYEQYF
. TRBJ2-7 TRBD1 TRBV7-6 TGTGCCAGCAGCTTAACCAGGGGACAGGGAGCCGAGCAGTACTTC CASSLTRGQGAEQYF
. TRBJ2-7 TRBD1 TRBV5-1 TGCGCCAGCGGGGACAGCTACGAGCAGTACTTC CASGDSYEQYF
. TRBJ1-1 . TRBV10-1 TGCGCCAGCAGGAAGGGGCAGAACACTGAAGCTTTCTTT CASRKGQNTEAFF
. TRBJ1-3 TRBD1 TRBV5-4 TGTGCCAGCAGCGAAGGGACAGGGCGGGACACCATATATTTT CASSEGTGRDTIYF
. TRBJ1-4 . TRBV28 TGTGCCAGCATACAGGGAGTTGGCGAAAAACTGTTTTTT CASIQGVGEKLFF
. TRBJ1-5 . TRBV6-6 TGTGCCAGCACCAAGGGACTCCCGAATCAGCCCCAGCATTTT CASTKGLPNQPQHF
. TRBJ2-1 . TRBV9 TGTGCCAGCAGCGTAGGGTCCTGGAATGAGCAGTTCTTC CASSVGSWNEQFF
. TRBJ2-2 . TRBV5-6 TGTGCCAGCAGCTTGGTGGGCCAGAACACCGGGGAGCTGTTTTTT CASSLVGQNTGELFF
. TRBJ2-1 TRBD2 TRBV9 TGTGCCAGCAGCGTAGCAGCTAGCGGGTCTGTTGAGCAGTTCTTC CASSVAASGSVEQFF
. TRBJ1-2 TRBD1 TRBV4-1 TGCGCCAGCAGCATACATGGACAGGGCTATGGCTACACCTTC CASSIHGQGYGYTF
. TRBJ1-1 . TRBV6-5 TGTGCCAGCGGCCTTCAAGTGAACACTGAAGCTTTCTTT CASGLQVNTEAFF
. TRBJ2-1 . TRBV29-1 TGCAGCGTTTCCTCTAACCCGGGTCTCGGTGAGCAGTTCTTC CSVSSNPGLGEQFF
. TRBJ2-7 . TRBV7-9 TGTGCCAGCAGCACTGGGGGAAGCTCCTACGAGCAGTACTTC CASSTGGSSYEQYF
. TRBJ1-2 . TRBV2 TGTGCCAGCAGTGGCAGGGTTAACTATGGCTACACCTTC CASSGRVNYGYTF
. TRBJ1-2 . TRBV6-1 TGTGCCAGCAGTGAGGGCAGGGCCCGGGGCTACACCTTC CASSEGRARGYTF
. TRBJ2-1 TRBD2 TRBV7-9 TGTGCCAGCAGCCCATCTGGTACGCTGGGACTAGCGAGGGGCAATGAGCAGTTCTTC CASSPSGTLGLARGNEQFF
. TRBJ1-1 . TRBV15 TGTGCCACCAGCAGAGAACAGCTCATGAACACTGAAGCTTTCTTT CATSREQLMNTEAFF
. TRBJ1-1 TRBD1 TRBV13 TGTGCCAGCAGCGGGACAGGGTTGGGGAACACTGAAGCTTTCTTT CASSGTGLGNTEAFF
. TRBJ2-3 TRBD1 TRBV18 TGTGCCAGCTCAGTGACAGGGGACGGCACAGATACGCAGTATTTT CASSVTGDGTDTQYF
. TRBJ2-1 . TRBV2 TGTGCCAGCAGCCGCAATGAGCAGTTCTTC CASSRNEQFF
. TRBJ1-3 . TRBV6-1 TGTGCCAGCGCGGGACCTGGAAACACCATATATTTT CASAGPGNTIYF
. TRBJ1-5 . TRBV15 TGTGCCACCAGCCAAGGTGGGGTAAATCAGCCCCAGCATTTT CATSQGGVNQPQHF
few TRBJ1-1 . TRBV25-1 TGTGCCAGCAGTGAACCTAGTCCTGCAAATGAAGCTTTCTTT CASSEPSPANEAFF
. TRBJ1-1 . TRBV6-5 TGTGCCAGCAGGGCCGGGTACGAAGCTTTCTTT CASRAGYEAFF
. TRBJ2-7 TRBD2 TRBV28 TGTGCCAGCGCAAGAGAGAGCCCCGGGCCGGCCGCAGGGACTAGCGTCGGCGAGCAGTACTTC CASARESPGPAAGTSVGEQYF
. TRBJ1-4 . TRBV3-1/TRBV3-2 TGTGCCAGCAGCCAACTGGGTGAAAAACTGTTTTTT CASSQLGEKLFF
. TRBJ1-6 TRBD1 TRBV19 TGTGCCACTTCACTCAGGGGGCAGGGTTCACCCCTCCACTTT CATSLRGQGSPLHF
. TRBJ1-4 TRBD1 TRBV18 TGTGCCAGCTCCCGGACAGGGCTCGGAGAAAAACTGTTTTTT CASSRTGLGEKLFF
. TRBJ2-7 TRBD1 TRBV28 TGTGCCAGCACCCCGGGACAGGGAGTCGTGCAGTACTTC CASTPGQGVVQYF
. TRBJ2-5 TRBD2 TRBV4-3 TGCGCCAGCAGCCAAGGAACCCAACTAGCGGGAGGGGGAGAGACCCAGTACTTC CASSQGTQLAGGGETQYF
. TRBJ1-4 TRBD1 TRBV9 TGTGCCAGCAGCGTAGCGGGACAGGGGTCAGAAAAACTGTTTTTT CASSVAGQGSEKLFF
. TRBJ2-1 TRBD2 TRBV23-1 TGCGCCAGCAGTCAAGGGCTAGCGGGAGGGCCCGGCGTTGGGAGTGAGCAGTTCTTC CASSQGLAGGPGVGSEQFF
. TRBJ2-1 . TRBV6-1 TGTGCCAGCAGTGACGGGTGGAGGAGCCAGTTCTTC CASSDGWRSQFF
. TRBJ1-6 . TRBV3-1/TRBV3-2 TGTGCCAGCAGCCAGGGCTCCTATAATTCACCCCTCCACTTT CASSQGSYNSPLHF
few TRBJ2-7 . TRBV11-2 TGTGCCAGCACCGAAGGGGGGGTACGAAACCCACGGGAGCAGTACTTC CASTEGGVRNPREQYF
. TRBJ1-5 . TRBV20-1 TGCAGTGCTAGTGGGGGTTTTGTGGATCAGCCCCAGCATTTT CSASGGFVDQPQHF
once TRBJ2-7 . TRBV5-1 TGCGCCAGCAGCATACCCGGGGGTTCCTACGAGCAGTACTTC CASSIPGGSYEQYF
. TRBJ2-5 . TRBV6-5 TGTGCCAGCAGTTCAATCCGGGGAGAGACCCAGTACTTC CASSSIRGETQYF
. TRBJ2-3 TRBD2 TRBV5-1 TGCGCCAGCAGCTTGGTTGCGGGAGGGCCGCGGACAGATACGCAGTATTTT CASSLVAGGPRTDTQYF
. TRBJ2-5 . TRBV27 TGTGCCAGCAGTTCATTCCTTCAGGGGCGGCAAGAGACCCAGTACTTC CASSSFLQGRQETQYF
. TRBJ2-3 TRBD2 TRBV6-4 TGTGCCAGCAGCGTGCGGGGGGGGTCGGATACGCAGTATTTT CASSVRGGSDTQYF
. TRBJ2-2 . TRBV2 TGTGCCAGCAGCAACAGGGCAGACGGGGAGCTGTTTTTT CASSNRADGELFF
. TRBJ1-3 . TRBV3-1/TRBV3-2 TGTGCCAGCAGCCGGGGGGAGGGCCTGGGAAACACCATATATTTT CASSRGEGLGNTIYF
. TRBJ1-5 . TRBV28 TGTGCCAGCAGTACCCGGAGGGGTAGCAATCAGCCCCAGCATTTT CASSTRRGSNQPQHF
once TRBJ2-6 . TRBV7-3 TGTGCCAGCAGCCCTCCTGGGGCCAACGTCCTGACTTTC CASSPPGANVLTF
. TRBJ1-5 . TRBV7-2 TGTGCCAGCAGCTTAGCCTCCGGGGGGGTTTTCCATCAGCCCCAGCATTTT CASSLASGGVFHQPQHF
. TRBJ1-2 . TRBV24-1 TGTGCCACCAGTGATTTTGGGGTCGATGGCTACACCTTC CATSDFGVDGYTF
. TRBJ2-7 . TRBV6-5 TGTGCCAGCAGGTTTATTCCCCCAAACGAGCAGTACTTC CASRFIPPNEQYF
. TRBJ2-7 TRBD2 TRBV3-1/TRBV3-2 TGTGCCAGCAGCCTCGGGACTAGCGGCGCAGAGGTGTTACAGTACTTC CASSLGTSGAEVLQYF
. TRBJ2-1 . TRBV4-1 TGCGCCAGCAGCCAAGAAGGGGTAGCGCGGGCATGGGTTGAGCAGTTCTTC CASSQEGVARAWVEQFF
. TRBJ1-1 . TRBV30 TGTGCCTGGATTAGACTCCTGAACACTGAAGCTTTCTTT CAWIRLLNTEAFF
. TRBJ1-1 . TRBV7-3 TGTGCCAGCAGCTCGGGCCCGAACACTGAAGCTTTCTTT CASSSGPNTEAFF
. TRBJ1-1 . TRBV10-3 TGTGCCATCGGGGATGCGGAAGCTTTCTTT CAIGDAEAFF
. TRBJ2-7 . TRBV28 TGTGCCAGCAGTCCGCCGGGACCTACCTACGAGCAGTACTTC CASSPPGPTYEQYF
. TRBJ1-4 . TRBV6-5 TGTGCCAGCACTCCCCGAGGGACGACTAATGAAAAACTGTTTTTT CASTPRGTTNEKLFF
. TRBJ2-7 TRBD2 TRBV25-1 TGTGCCAGCAGCCTTAGGGGGCTAGCGGGGGAGACGTACGAGCAGTACTTC CASSLRGLAGETYEQYF